The 8 T cell receptor beta chains below all came from one sample that was sequenced in a study of CD8+CD57+ T cells in acquired aplastic anemia. Genomic DNA constituted the template upon which TCR beta VDJ and CDR3 profiling was performed. TCRdb re-called the reads with MiXCR, one entry per CDR3 protein. The table lists 300,000 or so distinct CDR3 sequences, approximately 58% of them singletons. Patients chosen for sequencing had CD8+CD57+ cells that had expanded, as shown by flow cytometry. The sequencing input was sorted CD4+, CD8+, or CD8+CD57+ T cells (not recorded which) from PBMCs. The receptors derive from a human donor with aplastic anemia.

V gene TRBV20-1 combines with J gene TRBJ1-1; 7 positions agree with TRBD1. Germline V gives CDR1 DFQATT, CDR2 SNEGSKA (reference sequence). This CDR3 contains 14 residues. The V and J ends lost 1 base and 4 bases, in that order; junction bases with no gene match: 6. The CDR3: CSARATGVPTEAFF. Here the CDR3 DNA reads TGCAGTGCTAGAGCTACAGGGGTCCCCACTGAAGCTTTCTTT.

Written as DNA, the CDR3 is TGTGCCACCAGCAGAACCCGATATGCTGGGGAGCAGTACTTC. Its protein is CATSRTRYAGEQYF. This chain links TRBV15 with TRBJ2-7; no reliable D call. Germline V gene sequence: CDR1 LNHNV, CDR2 YYDKDF (reference sequence). The CDR3 loop spans 14 amino acids. Trimming left V 2 bases short and J 7 bases short, with 15 bases between.

J is TRBJ2-3 and V is TRBV6-4, with TRBD2 identical over 8 bases. Germline V lookup: CDR1 MRHNA, CDR2 SNTAGT. V shed 4 bases, J shed 1 base, and the junction held 22 bases outside the gene matches. The CDR3 sequence is 21 residues long. CDR3 sequence (DNA): TGTGCCAGCAGTGCTAGAGATCCCCCCGTTAGCGGGACGCGGGGCACAGATACGCAGTATTTT. Translated: CASSARDPPVSGTRGTDTQYF.

V gene TRBV25-1 combines with J gene TRBJ1-2; no clear D. Trimming cost V 1 base and J 7 bases, with 16 bases left between them. Germline V CDR1 and CDR2: MGHDK, SYGVNS. CDR3 length: 15 amino acids. As DNA, the CDR3 is TGTGCCAGCAGTGAATTAACGAGGACCTGGGGTGGCTACACCTTC. Protein: CASSELTRTWGGYTF.

The V and J genes are TRBV12-3 or TRBV12-4 and TRBJ1-5, with TRBD1 matching over 8 bases. Trimming cost V 8 bases and J 4 bases; bases outside gene matches: 4. This CDR3 has 13 residues. The CDR3 DNA follows: TGTGCCAGCGCAACAGGGGGGAATCAGCCCCAGCATTTT. Translated: CASATGGNQPQHF.

V gene TRBV19 combines with J gene TRBJ1-6, with unresolved D. The V gene's germline CDR1 is LNHDA and CDR2 SQIVND (reference sequence). The CDR3 is 13 residues long. The CDR3 DNA sequence: TGTGCTAGCCGTGCCGGAAATAATTCACCCCTCCACTTT. Translating it yields CASRAGNNSPLHF.

The rearrangement links TRBV20-1 to TRBJ1-2; TRBD1 agrees at 11 bases. Trimming removed 0 bases from V and 7 bases from J; junction bases left unmatched: 4. The CDR3 covers 14 residues. CDR1 and CDR2 (germline): DFQATT, SNEGSKA (reference sequence). The CDR3 loop is CSARDIGTGGGYTF. CDR3 nucleotide sequence: TGCAGTGCTAGAGATATTGGGACAGGGGGTGGCTACACCTTC.

This clonotype was observed at least ten times. The gene calls are TRBV5-8 and TRBJ2-2; D possibly matches TRBD1 or TRBD2 (5 bases each). CDR3 length equals 15 residues. Germline V gene data show CDR1 as SGHTS and CDR2 as YDEGEE. Deletions cut 3 bases from V and 4 bases from J, with 13 bases between. Written as DNA, the CDR3 is TGTGCCAGCAGCTCCGGGACCCTCACCACCGGGGAGCTGTTTTTT. Translating it yields CASSSGTLTTGELFF.